These 31 T cell receptor beta chains were sequenced from one sample in a study of T cell repertoires in cytomegalovirus infection. TCRdb ran MiXCR on the reads and lists one entry per CDR3 protein. The sample records about 400,000 distinct CDR3 sequences, over 15% being singletons. Sequenced sample: PBMCs. These receptor sequences come from a human donor in good health (CMV status not recorded). Some clones in this sample may be carry-over from other donors' samples.

This clonotype was counted many times. The chain links TRBV12-3 or TRBV12-4 to TRBJ1-5, with TRBD1 matching 8 bases. The CDR3 covers 15 residues. The V gene end was trimmed by 6 bases and the J gene end by 2 bases; junction bases not matched to a gene: 6. The CDR3 region is CASSPTGAGNQPQHF. DNA of the CDR3: TGTGCCAGCAGCCCGACAGGGGCGGGCAATCAGCCCCAGCATTTT.

The chain combines TRBV20-1 with TRBJ1-6; no firm D call. CDR1 and CDR2 (germline): DFQATT, SNEGSKA (reference sequence). The CDR3 is 14 residues long. The ends were cut back, 3 bases at V and 5 bases at J, with 11 bases in the middle. CDR3 sequence reads: CSASHHRNNSPLHF. The CDR3 DNA is TGCAGTGCTAGTCACCACCGGAATAATTCACCCCTCCACTTT.

This clonotype appeared many times. The rearrangement uses TRBV7-2 and TRBJ2-1, with D hard to call. The CDR3 runs 13 residues. Trimming shortened V by 1 base and J by 8 bases, and 9 bases separated the two germline ends. Germline values: CDR1 SGHTA, CDR2 FQGNSA. This CDR3 reads CASSLEVIDEQFF. CDR3 sequence (DNA): TGTGCCAGCAGCTTAGAGGTAATCGATGAGCAGTTCTTC.

This clonotype has at least ten counts. The chain couples TRBV7-2 to TRBJ2-1; D might be TRBD2 (6 bases). Trimming left V 1 base short and J 6 bases short, with 7 bases between. The CDR3 spans 13 residues. Germline V gives CDR1 SGHTA, CDR2 FQGNSA. CDR3 sequence reads: CASSLGGVNEQFF. In DNA form, the CDR3 reads TGTGCCAGCAGCTTAGGCGGGGTCAATGAGCAGTTCTTC.

Many counts were recorded for this clonotype. CDR3 nucleotides: TGCGCCAGCAGCCAACAGGGGAACTATGGCTACACCTTC. It specifies CASSQQGNYGYTF. The chain recombines TRBV4-1 with TRBJ1-2; a weak D match, TRBD1 (6 bases). CDR1 is MGHRA, CDR2 YSYEKL, per germline. CDR3 size: 13 residues. The ends were cut back, 2 bases at V and 2 bases at J, with 6 bases in the middle.

This clonotype occurred many times. V gene TRBV7-2 combines with J gene TRBJ2-3; 8 bases align to TRBD2. Looked up from germline, CDR1 is SGHTA and CDR2 is FQGNSA. The CDR3 sequence is 16 residues long. The V gene end was trimmed by 2 bases and the J gene end by 5 bases; junction bases not matched to a gene: 9. In nucleotides, the CDR3 is TGTGCCAGCAGCTTACGATGGGCGGGGGGCGGAGATACGCAGTATTTT. Translation: CASSLRWAGGGDTQYF.

This clonotype was seen many times. The J gene is TRBJ2-7, the V gene TRBV7-4; TRBD2 aligns across 7 bases. CDR3 length equals 18 residues. The V gene end was trimmed by 3 bases and the J gene end by 1 base; junction bases not matched to a gene: 15. The germline gives CDR1 SGHVT, CDR2 SQSDAQ. CDR3 nucleotide sequence: TGTGCCAGCAGCTTCGGGGGACCCCGACTAGCACGTTCCTACGAGCAGTACTTC. Translating gives CASSFGGPRLARSYEQYF.

This clonotype was counted many times. The gene calls are TRBV6-1 and TRBJ1-5, with a possible D match to TRBD1 (5 bases). The CDR3 sequence is 13 residues long. Trimming cost V 7 bases and J 7 bases, with 14 bases left between them. CDR1 and CDR2 (germline): MNHNS, SASEGT. The CDR3 is CASTTQEGQPQHF. In DNA form, the CDR3 reads TGTGCCAGCACCACACAGGAGGGCCAGCCCCAGCATTTT.

V is TRBV19 and J is TRBJ2-6; 9 bases match TRBD1. J gave up 1 base and V 5 bases, and 3 bases lay outside the gene matches. This CDR3 is 16 amino acids long. From germline, CDR1 is LNHDA and CDR2 SQIVND (reference sequence). The CDR3, as DNA: TGTGCCAGTAGTGGACAGGGGATATCTGGGGCCAACGTCCTGACTTTC. Protein: CASSGQGISGANVLTF. The full variable domain, its missing parts supplied by reference TRBV19 and TRBJ2-6, is DGGITQSPKYLFRKEGQNVTLSCEQNLNHDAMYWYRQDPGQGLRLIYYSQIVNDFQKGDIAEGYSVSREKKESFPLTVTSAQKNPTAFYLCASSGQGISGANVLTFGAGSRLTVL.

This clonotype appeared a single time. V gene TRBV4-1 combines with J gene TRBJ1-1, with a tentative D call TRBD1 (6 bases). The germline CDR1 and CDR2 sequences are MGHRA and YSYEKL. The CDR3 runs 15 residues. V was pared by 0 bases and J by 4 bases, with 12 bases between. The CDR3 DNA is TGCGCCAGCAGCCAAGATGGGAGGGGGAGCACTGAAGCTTTCTTT. It codes for CASSQDGRGSTEAFF.

This clonotype was observed a few times. The rearrangement links TRBV7-9 to TRBJ1-1, with D perhaps matching TRBD1 (5 bases). Germline-derived CDR1 and CDR2 are SEHNR and FQNEAQ (reference sequence). Trimming removed 6 bases at V and 5 bases at J, with 19 bases between. CDR3 length equals 15 residues. CDR3 bases: TGTGCCAGCAGGACGGGTTTGGGGGGAGGAACTGAAGCTTTCTTT. Its translation is CASRTGLGGGTEAFF.

V gene TRBV12-3 or TRBV12-4 combines with J gene TRBJ2-1; 9 bases map to TRBD2. Trimming at V came to 5 bases and at J to 3 bases, leaving 11 bases not matched to a gene. The CDR3 is 17 residues long. The CDR3 spells CASSMFRGGRDYNEQFF. CDR3 bases: TGTGCCAGCAGTATGTTTCGTGGCGGGAGGGACTACAATGAGCAGTTCTTC.

This clonotype was recorded a few times. V usage is TRBV2 and J usage is TRBJ1-1; 7 nucleotides align to TRBD1. Trimming took 8 bases from V and 1 from J; bases not matched to a gene: 7. This CDR3 spans 14 amino acids. Germline V gene sequence: CDR1 SNHLY, CDR2 FYNNEI. This chain's CDR3 is CASGGDRKNTEAFF. The CDR3 bases are TGTGCCAGCGGTGGGGACAGAAAGAACACTGAAGCTTTCTTT.

J is TRBJ1-4 and V is TRBV7-2; D remains ambiguous. The V end was cut by 5 bases, the J end by 0 bases, with 10 bases between. Germline V gene data show CDR1 as SGHTA and CDR2 as FQGNSA. The CDR3 length is 15 residues. CDR3: CASSPRVTTNEKLFF. In DNA, the CDR3 is TGTGCCAGCAGCCCCCGGGTTACAACTAATGAAAAACTGTTTTTT.

This clonotype came up a few times. The genes are TRBV11-2 and TRBJ2-1, with D perhaps matching TRBD2 (6 bases). Germline-derived CDR1 and CDR2 are SGHAT and FQNNGV. V lost 5 bases, J lost 6 bases, and 17 bases lay in between. CDR3 length equals 15 residues. The CDR3 DNA reads TGTGCCAGCAGCCCAGGAGGGTGGGGACGCAATGAGCAGTTCTTC. Translating it yields CASSPGGWGRNEQFF.

The DNA for the CDR3 is TGTGCCACCAGCAGGTCAAGCAACAATGAGCAGTTCTTC. Protein: CATSRSSNNEQFF. The gene calls are TRBV15 and TRBJ2-1; D not certain. Germline V gene data show CDR1 as LNHNV and CDR2 as YYDKDF (reference sequence). The CDR3 is made up of 13 amino acids. V was cut by 3 bases and J by 5 bases, with 8 bases left in between.

On this clonotype itself: A much larger clone differs from this one at a single base, so this may be a read error. The chain recombines TRBV7-2 with TRBJ2-2; 8 bases match TRBD2. Germline CDR1 reads SGHTA; CDR2 reads FQGNSA. CDR3 length equals 15 residues. The CDR3 bases are TGTGCCAGCACCACGACTAGCGCGAACACCGGGGAGCTGGTTTTT. Its translation: CASTTTSANTGELVF. Together with reference TRBV7-2 and TRBJ2-2, the CDR3 gives the full variable domain: GAGVSQSPSNKVTEKGKDVELRCDPISGHTALYWYRQSLGQGLEFLIYFQGNSAPDKSGLPSDRFSAERTGGSVSTLTIQRTQQEDSAVYLCASTTTSANTGELVFGEGSRLTVL.

This clonotype was counted ten times or more. The J gene is TRBJ2-1, the V gene TRBV7-2; TRBD2 agrees at 7 bases. CDR3 length: 13 amino acids. The ends lost 1 base at V and 9 bases at J; junction bases unmatched: 3. Looked up from germline, CDR1 is SGHTA and CDR2 is FQGNSA. CDR3 nucleotide sequence: TGTGCCAGCAGCTTAGAGCGGGGCTTTGAGCAGTTCTTC. Amino acids: CASSLERGFEQFF. Full variable domain (rest looked up from reference TRBV7-2 and TRBJ2-1): GAGVSQSPSNKVTEKGKDVELRCDPISGHTALYWYRQSLGQGLEFLIYFQGNSAPDKSGLPSDRFSAERTGGSVSTLTIQRTQQEDSAVYLCASSLERGFEQFFGPGTRLTVL.

This clonotype was picked up one time. One junction end disagrees with the germline gene, perhaps due to a read error. The chain joins TRBV2 to TRBJ1-5, with a possible D match to TRBD1 (5 bases). This CDR3 comprises 14 residues. Germline CDR1 SNHLY, CDR2 FYNNEI. The CDR3, as DNA: TGTGCCAGCAGTGGCCAGGGAAGCACTCAGCCCCAGCATTTT. Amino acid sequence: CASSGQGSTQPQHF.

This clonotype was seen ten or more times. V is TRBV7-2 and J is TRBJ2-3; no definite D call. The CDR3 contains 15 residues. Per the germline V gene, CDR1 is SGHTA and CDR2 is FQGNSA. V gave up 1 base and J gave up 2 bases, with 10 bases separating them. The CDR3 spells CASSLDSQPTDTQYF. Written as DNA, the CDR3 is TGTGCCAGCAGCTTAGACTCTCAACCCACAGATACGCAGTATTTT.

The chain links TRBV4-3 to TRBJ1-2; TRBD1 matches at 9 bases. Germline trimming cut 4 bases from V and 3 bases from J; bases unmatched to any gene: 6. Germline V CDR1 and CDR2: LGHNA, YSLEER. The CDR3 is 15 amino acids. As DNA, the CDR3 is TGCGCCAGCAGCCGCCGGACAGGGGCTGACTATGGCTACACCTTC. Translation: CASSRRTGADYGYTF.

This clonotype was found a few times. The chain carries TRBV20-1 and TRBJ2-2; D is ambiguous. The CDR3 has 14 amino acids. Germline V lookup: CDR1 DFQATT, CDR2 SNEGSKA (reference sequence). V lost 3 bases and J 8 bases, leaving 16 bases between the germline ends. Here the CDR3 reads CSARGRPTVGELFF. Here the CDR3 DNA reads TGCAGTGCTAGGGGTCGACCCACGGTTGGGGAGCTGTTTTTT.

The chain is built from TRBV20-1 and TRBJ2-5; D uncertain. Germline CDR1 reads DFQATT; CDR2 reads SNEGSKA (reference sequence). This CDR3 comprises 13 residues. V was clipped by 5 bases and J by 2 bases, with 12 bases between them. CDR3 in amino acids: CSARFPRQETQYF. CDR3 sequence (DNA): TGCAGTGCTCGATTCCCCCGACAAGAGACCCAGTACTTC.

This clonotype came up many times. The chain uses TRBV7-8 and TRBJ1-2; D call uncertain. The germline V gene encodes CDR1 SGHVS and CDR2 FQNEAQ. Trimming took off 4 bases at V and 8 bases at J, with 17 bases between the two ends. This CDR3 is 14 amino acids long. CDR3: CASSSRAPSRGYTF. The CDR3 DNA follows: TGTGCCAGCAGCTCTCGGGCCCCCTCGCGGGGCTACACCTTC.

This clonotype came up many times. This chain uses TRBV7-8 with TRBJ2-5, with TRBD1 identical over 7 bases. Trimming removed 3 bases from V and 3 bases from J; junction bases left unmatched: 1. The CDR3 has 13 amino acids. The germline V gene encodes CDR1 SGHVS and CDR2 FQNEAQ. CDR3 residues: CASSFGQEETQYF. The CDR3 nucleotides are TGTGCCAGCAGCTTCGGACAGGAAGAGACCCAGTACTTC.

The chain is built from TRBV12-3 or TRBV12-4 and TRBJ1-1; TRBD1 matches at 10 bases. The V and J ends lost 3 bases and 11 bases, in that order; junction bases with no gene match: 9. This CDR3 has 14 residues. The CDR3: CASSFSGQGMSAFF. CDR3 bases: TGTGCCAGCAGTTTCTCGGGACAGGGGATGTCGGCTTTCTTT.

This clonotype appeared many times. This chain connects TRBV11-2 to TRBJ2-5, with D hard to call. V lost 2 bases, J lost 5 bases, and 6 bases lay in between. The CDR3 loop spans 12 amino acids. Germline V CDR1 and CDR2: SGHAT, FQNNGV. CDR3 amino acids: CASSLRRETQYF. CDR3 sequence (DNA): TGTGCCAGCAGCTTACGTAGGGAGACCCAGTACTTC. Full variable domain (missing parts from reference TRBV11-2 and TRBJ2-5): EAGVAQSPRYKIIEKRQSVAFWCNPISGHATLYWYQQILGQGPKLLIQFQNNGVVDDSQLPKDRFSAERLKGVDSTLKIQPAKLEDSAVYLCASSLRRETQYFGPGTRLLVL.

V is TRBV20-1 and J is TRBJ1-5; no reliable D call. The CDR3 is 14 amino acids. Trimming shortened V by 0 bases and J by 0 bases, and 6 bases separated the two germline ends. From germline, CDR1 is DFQATT and CDR2 SNEGSKA (reference sequence). Here the CDR3 reads CSAREPFSNQPQHF. The DNA for the CDR3 is TGCAGTGCTAGAGAACCGTTTAGCAATCAGCCCCAGCATTTT.

The chain has TRBV6-5 and TRBJ2-2; TRBD2 aligns across 10 bases. V was pared by 5 bases and J by 6 bases, with 6 bases of the junction left unmatched. The germline CDR1 and CDR2 sequences are MNHEY and SVGAGI. The CDR3 has 15 amino acids. The CDR3 reads CASSDPSGRAGELFF. The CDR3 DNA sequence: TGTGCCAGCAGTGACCCTAGCGGGAGAGCCGGGGAGCTGTTTTTT.

The gene calls are TRBV2 and TRBJ1-1, with no clear D. V dropped 7 bases and J dropped 6 bases, with 12 bases sitting between them. Germline CDR1 SNHLY, CDR2 FYNNEI. The CDR3 contains 12 residues. CDR3 in DNA: TGTGCCAGCACTTCGGACGCTTCTGAAGCTTTCTTT. It is translated as CASTSDASEAFF.

This clonotype was counted at least ten times. Written as DNA, the CDR3 is TGTGCCAGCAGCTTAGCGGGGGGAAGATGGGATACGCAGTATTTT. Its translation is CASSLAGGRWDTQYF. The rearrangement uses TRBV7-2 and TRBJ2-3, with D possibly TRBD2 on 6 matching bases. CDR3 length: 15 residues. V shed 0 bases and J shed 6 bases, with 13 bases lying between them. Germline assignment: CDR1 SGHTA and CDR2 FQGNSA.